The present TCR beta chain was sequenced within a study of prognosis after radiotherapy for stage I lung cancer (TCRdb year 2021). Some background on the complete study: Roughly 20 stage I NSCLC patients were enrolled in Nanjing, China, between early 2018 and January 2019. A total of around 40 blood samples from 19 patients were sequenced, with one sample obtained before and one obtained after SBRT for each patient. Squamous cell carcinoma histology was identified in seven patients, and adenocarcinoma histology was identified in about a dozen patients. After SBRT, distant metastases developed in about 20% of the 19 patients at a median of approximately seven months, while the remaining 15 patients had no significant progression. Peripheral blood TCR beta repertoires were profiled in stage I NSCLC patients before and after stereotactic body radiotherapy, and the repertoires were related to distant failure. In every patient, SBRT was given without any concurrent therapy. Every patient was regarded as medically inoperable, because of comorbidities in over ten cases and refusal of surgery in roughly seven cases. Using image-guided IMRT or VMAT, SBRT was delivered in 3 to 5 fractions at a biologically effective dose of at least 100 Gy. About 15 patients had newly diagnosed primary stage I lung tumors, and roughly five had oligometastatic NSCLC after surgical resection of the primary tumor. The cohort was made up of some twelve men and roughly 6 women, with a median age of about 74 years and an age range of roughly 53 to 95 years.

All patients had node-negative disease on CT and PET/CT, and none had a history of other malignancies or prior chemotherapy or radiotherapy. At each of two time points, approximately 6 milliliters of peripheral venous blood were collected in EDTA tubes. Ficoll-Paque Plus density-gradient centrifugation was used to isolate PBMCs. Right after collection, samples were kept at -80 degrees C until analysis. V is shortened by 6 bases, J by 8 bases, and the region joining them spans 16 bases. From cysteine to phenylalanine, the CDR3 is 13 amino acids long. The DNA shown is the 39-base CDR3, in frame from base 1. The germline V gene supplies CDR1 MNHEY and CDR2 SVGEGT. Two rounds of multiplex PCR were used to amplify the TCR beta CDR3 region from genomic DNA. In the first round of PCR, primers specific to each TRBV and TRBJ gene were used, and the primer sequences are filed in Chinese patent CN105087789A. Universal primers were used in the second round of PCR. The Roche High Pure PCR Template Preparation Kit was used to extract genomic DNA from frozen PBMCs. The libraries underwent paired-end sequencing with 151 bp reads on an Illumina HiSeq 3000. Per the source publication's procedure: Raw reads lacking the multiplex PCR primer sequences were removed with CutAdapt. Using PEAR, the high-quality paired reads were merged into contigs. MiXCR assigned TRB V, D and J gene segments to each contig by aligning to reference sequences. To remove sequencing errors, CDR3 sequences were clustered according to base quality and sequence similarity. Diversity was calculated as Shannon entropy divided by the natural log of the number of productive TCR sequences. Clonality was defined as one minus Shannon entropy divided by the natural log of the number of unique clonotypes. Progression-free survival cut-offs for repertoire metrics were chosen using the Youden index of ROC curves, with analyses run in R 3.5.3. Using fastp trimming at Q25 and MiXCR clonotype assembly, TCRdb reanalyzed the public sequencing data and kept in-frame beta chains. Each record represents a unique CDR3 protein, reported with the most common genes and DNA among its rows. These V and J calls are TCRdb output, not the study's own analysis. Present in this sample are 10,000 to 15,000 distinct CDR3 sequences, 40% to 45% of which were seen just once. The top ten constitute roughly 41% of the sample.

Overall study outcomes, separate from this receptor: Differences in TRBV and TRBJ usage frequencies by metastasis status were reportedly observed in two V genes at baseline and in about 10 V and two J genes after SBRT. Unique TCR clone counts fell after SBRT (median approximately 9,900 before versus 6,000 to 8,000 after; Wilcoxon paired P=0.011). No adjustment for multiple comparisons was applied to any of the reported P values. Tumor specificity of expanded TCR clones was not determined. The small cohort and short follow-up limited the study, so independent validation of the findings is needed. Post-SBRT Shannon entropy and its change from baseline were lower in patients who developed distant metastases; baseline Shannon entropy was not associated with metastases.

On this clonotype itself: What this receptor recognizes is not known. A much larger clone sits a single nucleotide away, making a read error possible.

The chain uses TRBV6-2 or TRBV6-3 and TRBJ2-5; the D region possibly corresponds to TRBD2 (5 bases align). The receptor was derived from a donor aged 50 or older with non-small cell lung cancer. The sequences come from PBMCs, collected before or after stereotactic body radiation therapy (not recorded which). DNA sequence: TGTGCCAGCAGCATAACCTGGGGAGATACCCAGTACTTC. This encodes CASSITWGDTQYF.